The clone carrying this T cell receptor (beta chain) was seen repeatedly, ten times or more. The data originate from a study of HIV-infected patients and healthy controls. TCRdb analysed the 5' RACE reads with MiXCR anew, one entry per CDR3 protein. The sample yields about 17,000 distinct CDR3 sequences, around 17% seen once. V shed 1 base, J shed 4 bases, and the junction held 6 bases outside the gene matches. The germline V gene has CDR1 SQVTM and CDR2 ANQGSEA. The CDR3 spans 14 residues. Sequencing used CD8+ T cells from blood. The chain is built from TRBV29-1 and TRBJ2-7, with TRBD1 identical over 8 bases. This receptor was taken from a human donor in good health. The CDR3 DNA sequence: TGCAGCGTTGAAGCCGAGGACAGGGTGTACGAGCAGTACTTC. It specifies CSVEAEDRVYEQYF.